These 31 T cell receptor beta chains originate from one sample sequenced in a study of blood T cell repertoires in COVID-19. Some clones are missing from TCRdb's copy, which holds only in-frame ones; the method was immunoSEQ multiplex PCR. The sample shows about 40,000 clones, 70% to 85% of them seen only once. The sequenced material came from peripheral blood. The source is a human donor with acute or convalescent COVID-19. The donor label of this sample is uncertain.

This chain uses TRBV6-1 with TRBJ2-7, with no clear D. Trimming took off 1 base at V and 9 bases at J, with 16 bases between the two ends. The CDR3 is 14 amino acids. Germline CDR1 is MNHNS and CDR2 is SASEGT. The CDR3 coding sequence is TGTGCCAGCAGTGAAGGAGGTTTAAACAAAGGGCAGTACTTC. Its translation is CASSEGGLNKGQYF.

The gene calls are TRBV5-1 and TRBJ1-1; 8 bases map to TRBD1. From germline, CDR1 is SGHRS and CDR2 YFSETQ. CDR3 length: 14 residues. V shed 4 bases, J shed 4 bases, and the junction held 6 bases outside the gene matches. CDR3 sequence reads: CASSTDRGATEAFF. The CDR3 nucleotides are TGCGCCAGCAGCACAGACAGGGGAGCCACTGAAGCTTTCTTT.

DNA for the CDR3: TGTGCCAGCAGCTCAGGGGCTGCTGGCTACACCTTC. Residues: CASSSGAAGYTF. This chain connects TRBV5-8 to TRBJ1-2, with D possibly TRBD1 on 6 matching bases. Germline lookup yields CDR1 SGHTS and CDR2 YDEGEE. CDR3 length equals 12 residues. With 3 bases removed from V and 7 bases from J, the gap between germline ends came to 10 bases.

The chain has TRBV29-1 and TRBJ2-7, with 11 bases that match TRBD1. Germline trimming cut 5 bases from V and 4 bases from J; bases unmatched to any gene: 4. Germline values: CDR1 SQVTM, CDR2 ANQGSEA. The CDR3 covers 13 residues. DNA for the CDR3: TGCAGCGTTCCGGGACAGGGGGTATACGAGCAGTACTTC. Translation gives CSVPGQGVYEQYF.

The CDR3 is CASRTGDAGGAFF. The DNA for the CDR3 is TGTGCCAGCAGAACCGGCGATGCAGGAGGGGCTTTCTTT. The chain joins TRBV3-1 (or the pseudogene TRBV3-2) to TRBJ1-1; D remains unclear. V lost 6 bases to trimming and J lost 11 bases, with 19 bases between them. Per the germline V gene, CDR1 is LGHDT and CDR2 is YNNKEL (reference sequence). This CDR3 contains 13 residues.

The CDR3 sequence is CASSLGQAAYEQYF. In DNA, the CDR3 is TGCGCCAGCAGCTTGGGGCAGGCTGCCTACGAGCAGTACTTC. The chain recombines TRBV5-1 with TRBJ2-7; D uncertain. The CDR3 has 14 amino acids. CDR1 and CDR2 (germline): SGHRS, YFSETQ. With 0 bases removed from V and 2 bases from J, the gap between germline ends came to 9 bases.

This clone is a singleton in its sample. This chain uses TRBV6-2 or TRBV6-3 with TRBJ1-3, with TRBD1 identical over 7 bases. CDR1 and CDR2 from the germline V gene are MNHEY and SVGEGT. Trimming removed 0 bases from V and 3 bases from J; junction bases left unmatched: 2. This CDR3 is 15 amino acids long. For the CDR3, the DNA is TGTGCCAGCAGTTACTCAAACAGGGGTGGAAACACCATATATTTT. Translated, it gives CASSYSNRGGNTIYF.

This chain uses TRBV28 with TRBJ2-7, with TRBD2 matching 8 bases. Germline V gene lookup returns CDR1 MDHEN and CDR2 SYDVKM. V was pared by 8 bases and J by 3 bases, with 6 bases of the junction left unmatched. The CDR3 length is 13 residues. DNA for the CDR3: TGTGCCAGCTCCTCCGGGGGGGGCTACGAGCAGTACTTC. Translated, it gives CASSSGGGYEQYF.

CDR3 bases: TGCGCCAGCAGCGGGGACACGGCGCGCGATACGCAGTATTTT. Amino acid sequence: CASSGDTARDTQYF. This chain uses TRBV5-1 with TRBJ2-3; the D gene is possibly TRBD1 (6 bases). V was cut by 4 bases and J by 6 bases, with 15 bases left in between. Germline V gene data show CDR1 as SGHRS and CDR2 as YFSETQ. The CDR3 has 14 amino acids.

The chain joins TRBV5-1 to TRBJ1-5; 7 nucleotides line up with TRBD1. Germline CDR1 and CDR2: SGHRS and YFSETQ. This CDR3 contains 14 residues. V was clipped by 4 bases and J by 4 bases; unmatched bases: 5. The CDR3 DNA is TGCGCCAGCAGCCCCGGGACAGCAAATCAGCCCCAGCATTTT. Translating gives CASSPGTANQPQHF.

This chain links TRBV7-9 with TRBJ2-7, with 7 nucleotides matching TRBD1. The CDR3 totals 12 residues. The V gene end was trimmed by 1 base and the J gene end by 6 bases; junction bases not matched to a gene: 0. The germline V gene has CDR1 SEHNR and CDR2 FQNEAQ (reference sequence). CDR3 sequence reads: CASSLDRGEQYF. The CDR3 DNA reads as TGTGCCAGCAGCTTAGACAGGGGCGAGCAGTACTTC.

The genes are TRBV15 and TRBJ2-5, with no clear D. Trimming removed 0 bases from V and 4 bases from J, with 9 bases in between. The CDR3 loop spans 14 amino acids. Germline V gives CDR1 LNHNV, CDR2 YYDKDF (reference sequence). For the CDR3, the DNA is TGTGCCACCAGCAGAGATCCCGCAGGAGAGACCCAGTACTTC. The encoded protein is CATSRDPAGETQYF.

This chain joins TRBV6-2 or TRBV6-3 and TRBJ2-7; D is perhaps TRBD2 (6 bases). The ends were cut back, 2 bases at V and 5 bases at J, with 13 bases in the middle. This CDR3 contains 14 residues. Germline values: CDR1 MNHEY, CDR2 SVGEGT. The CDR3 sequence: CASSYLTRGNEQYF. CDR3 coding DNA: TGTGCCAGCAGTTACCTCACCCGCGGGAACGAGCAGTACTTC.

The CDR3 coding sequence is TGTGCCAGCAGTCCCTCCACAGGGCTTCTTTTCTATGGCTACACCTTC. Translation: CASSPSTGLLFYGYTF. This rearrangement joins TRBV27 to TRBJ1-2; tentatively, D is TRBD1 (6 bases). V shed 5 bases and J shed 4 bases, with 20 bases lying between them. Germline CDR1 reads MNHEY; CDR2 reads SMNVEV (reference sequence). The CDR3 extends over 16 amino acids.

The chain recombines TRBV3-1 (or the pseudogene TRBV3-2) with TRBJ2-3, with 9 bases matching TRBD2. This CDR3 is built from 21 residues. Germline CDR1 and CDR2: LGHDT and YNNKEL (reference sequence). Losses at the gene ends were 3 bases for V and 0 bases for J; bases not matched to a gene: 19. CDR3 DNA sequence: TGTGCCAGCAGCCAGGGACCCGGCCTAGCGGGGCCACCTTCTAGCACAGATACGCAGTATTTT. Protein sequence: CASSQGPGLAGPPSSTDTQYF.

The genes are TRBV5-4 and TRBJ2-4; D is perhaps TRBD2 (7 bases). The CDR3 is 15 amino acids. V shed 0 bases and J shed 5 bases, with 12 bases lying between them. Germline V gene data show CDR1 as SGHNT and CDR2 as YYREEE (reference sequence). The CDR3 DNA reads TGTGCCAGCAGCTTGGTGGGGGGGCCGGAAAACATTCAGTACTTC. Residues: CASSLVGGPENIQYF. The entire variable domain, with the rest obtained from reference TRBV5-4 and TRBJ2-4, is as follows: ETGVTQSPTHLIKTRGQQVTLRCSSQSGHNTVSWYQQALGQGPQFIFQYYREEENGRGNFPPRFSGLQFPNYSSELNVNALELDDSALYLCASSLVGGPENIQYFGAGTRLSVL.

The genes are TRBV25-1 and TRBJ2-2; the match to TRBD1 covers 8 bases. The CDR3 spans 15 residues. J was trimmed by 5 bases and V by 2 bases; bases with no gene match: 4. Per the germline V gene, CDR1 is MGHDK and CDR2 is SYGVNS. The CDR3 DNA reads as TGTGCCAGCAGTGAAGGGACAGGTGGGACCGGGGAGCTGTTTTTT. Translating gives CASSEGTGGTGELFF.

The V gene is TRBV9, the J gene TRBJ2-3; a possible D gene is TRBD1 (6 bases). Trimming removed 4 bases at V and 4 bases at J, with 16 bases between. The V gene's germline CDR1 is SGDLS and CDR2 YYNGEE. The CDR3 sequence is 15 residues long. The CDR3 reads CASSTYTRGADTQYF. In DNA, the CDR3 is TGTGCCAGCAGCACTTATACCAGGGGAGCAGATACGCAGTATTTT.

CDR3 in amino acids: CASSLSGRSYEQYF. Here the CDR3 DNA reads TGTGCCAGCAGCTTGTCCGGGAGGTCCTACGAGCAGTACTTC. This chain joins TRBV5-4 and TRBJ2-7, with 7 bases lining up with TRBD2. CDR1 and CDR2 (germline): SGHNT, YYREEE (reference sequence). This CDR3 spans 14 amino acids. V dropped 1 base and J dropped 1; count of bases not matched to a gene: 2.

CDR3 bases: TGTGCCAGCAGCTTGATCGACAGGTGGGGCACTGAAGCTTTCTTT. Translating gives CASSLIDRWGTEAFF. The J gene is TRBJ1-1, the V gene TRBV5-6; perhaps TRBD1 as D (6 bases). CDR1 SGHDT and CDR2 YYEEEE come from the germline V gene. The ends were cut back, 1 base at V and 4 bases at J, with 14 bases in the middle. The CDR3 loop spans 15 amino acids.

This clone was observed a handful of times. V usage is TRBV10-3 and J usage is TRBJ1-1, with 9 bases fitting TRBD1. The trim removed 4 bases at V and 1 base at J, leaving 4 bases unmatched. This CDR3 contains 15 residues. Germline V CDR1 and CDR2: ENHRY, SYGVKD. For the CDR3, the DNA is TGTGCCATCAGTGGAACGGACAGGGGGAACACTGAAGCTTTCTTT. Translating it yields CAISGTDRGNTEAFF.

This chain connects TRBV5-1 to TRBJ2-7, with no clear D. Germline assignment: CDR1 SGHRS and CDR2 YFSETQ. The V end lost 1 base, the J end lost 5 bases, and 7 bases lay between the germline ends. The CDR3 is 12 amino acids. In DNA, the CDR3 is TGCGCCAGCAGCTTGTTCGTCCACGAGCAGTACTTC. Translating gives CASSLFVHEQYF.

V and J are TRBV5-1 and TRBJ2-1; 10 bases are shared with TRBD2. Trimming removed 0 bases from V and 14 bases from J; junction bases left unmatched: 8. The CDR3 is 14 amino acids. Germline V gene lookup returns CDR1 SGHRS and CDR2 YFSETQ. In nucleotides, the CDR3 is TGCGCCAGCAGCTTGGGTCTAGCGGGAGTAGTTAAGTTCTTC. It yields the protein CASSLGLAGVVKFF.

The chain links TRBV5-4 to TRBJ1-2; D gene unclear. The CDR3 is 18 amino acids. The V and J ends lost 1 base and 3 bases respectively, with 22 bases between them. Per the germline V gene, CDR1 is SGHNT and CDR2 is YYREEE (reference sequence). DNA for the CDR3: TGTGCCAGCAGCTTGCCGGGGTTAGAAGGTGGGCGAGACTATGGCTACACCTTC. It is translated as CASSLPGLEGGRDYGYTF.

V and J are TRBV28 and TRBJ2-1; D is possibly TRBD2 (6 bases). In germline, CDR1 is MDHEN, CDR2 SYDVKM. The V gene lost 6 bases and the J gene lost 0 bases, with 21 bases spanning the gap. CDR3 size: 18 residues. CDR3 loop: CASSPSGLAETSYNEQFF. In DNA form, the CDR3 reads TGTGCCAGCAGCCCCTCAGGATTAGCGGAGACCTCCTACAATGAGCAGTTCTTC.

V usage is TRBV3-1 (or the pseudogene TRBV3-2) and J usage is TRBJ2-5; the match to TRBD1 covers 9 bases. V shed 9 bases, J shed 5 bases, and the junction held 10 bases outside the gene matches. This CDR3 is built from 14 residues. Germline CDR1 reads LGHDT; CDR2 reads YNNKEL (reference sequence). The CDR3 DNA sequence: TGTGCCAGTACTCCGGGACAGGGAGTGGAGACCCAGTACTTC. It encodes CASTPGQGVETQYF.

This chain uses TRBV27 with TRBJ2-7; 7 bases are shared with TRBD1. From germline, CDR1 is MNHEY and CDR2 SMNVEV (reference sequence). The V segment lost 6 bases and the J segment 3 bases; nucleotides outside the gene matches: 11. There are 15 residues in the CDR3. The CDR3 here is CASSTMDRRIYEQYF. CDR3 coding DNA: TGTGCCAGCAGCACCATGGACAGGCGGATCTACGAGCAGTACTTC.

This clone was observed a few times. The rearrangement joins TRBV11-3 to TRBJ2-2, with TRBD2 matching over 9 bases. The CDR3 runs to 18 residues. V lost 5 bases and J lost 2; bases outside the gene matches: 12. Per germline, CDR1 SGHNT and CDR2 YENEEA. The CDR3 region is CASSPFGGGAFNTGELFF. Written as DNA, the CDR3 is TGTGCCAGCAGCCCCTTCGGCGGGGGGGCCTTTAACACCGGGGAGCTGTTTTTT. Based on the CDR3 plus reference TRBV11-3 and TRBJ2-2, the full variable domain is EAGVVQSPRYKIIEKKQPVAFWCNPISGHNTLYWYLQNLGQGPELLIRYENEEAVDDSQLPKDRFSAERLKGVDSTLKIQPAELGDSAVYLCASSPFGGGAFNTGELFFGEGSRLTVL.

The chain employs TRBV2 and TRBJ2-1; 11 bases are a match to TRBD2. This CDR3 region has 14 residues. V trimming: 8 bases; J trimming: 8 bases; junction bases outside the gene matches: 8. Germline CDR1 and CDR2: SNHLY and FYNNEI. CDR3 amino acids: CASPRTSGLYEQFF. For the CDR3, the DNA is TGTGCCAGCCCCCGGACTAGCGGGCTTTATGAGCAGTTCTTC.

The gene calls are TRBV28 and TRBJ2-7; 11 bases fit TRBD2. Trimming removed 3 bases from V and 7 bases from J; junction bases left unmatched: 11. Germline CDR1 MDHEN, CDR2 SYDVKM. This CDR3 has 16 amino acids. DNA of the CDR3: TGTGCCAGCAGTTTGCTTGGGACTAGCGGTTCTTGGGAGCAGTACTTC. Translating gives CASSLLGTSGSWEQYF.

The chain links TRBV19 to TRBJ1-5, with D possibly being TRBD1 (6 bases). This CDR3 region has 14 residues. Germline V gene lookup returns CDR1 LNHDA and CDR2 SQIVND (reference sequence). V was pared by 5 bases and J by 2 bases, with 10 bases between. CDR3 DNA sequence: TGTGCCAGTAGTCTGCCAGGGGGCAATCAGCCCCAGCATTTT. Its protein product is CASSLPGGNQPQHF. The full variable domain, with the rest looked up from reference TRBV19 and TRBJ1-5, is DGGITQSPKYLFRKEGQNVTLSCEQNLNHDAMYWYRQDPGQGLRLIYYSQIVNDFQKGDIAEGYSVSREKKESFPLTVTSAQKNPTAFYLCASSLPGGNQPQHFGDGTRLSIL.